A single sample is the source of the 18 T cell receptor delta chains below, sequenced in a study of gamma-delta chains in newborns, infants, children. TCRdb used CATT to re-call clones from the reads. The sample consists of some 4,200 delta-chain clones, 2.1% of them appearing once. The material sequenced was blood. All receptors come from a child who was a newborn, infant or young child, either healthy, febrile or measles-vaccinated (not recorded which).

This clone was seen a few times. A far larger clone is one nucleotide away, so this likely arose from a read error. The genes are TRDV2 and TRDJ3; TRDD3 is a possible D gene (6 bases). This CDR3 contains 18 residues. V lost 3 bases, J lost 2 bases, and 16 bases lay in between. Germline assignment: CDR1 GEAIGNYY and CDR2 EKD. The CDR3 spells CACDAGGPLTWDTRQMFF. The CDR3 DNA sequence: TGTGCCTGTGACGCCGGGGGACCACTGACCTGGGACACCCGACAGATGTTTTTC.

Of note for this clone: The amino acid sequence in TCRdb belongs to a much larger clone and departs from this DNA's translation at residue 3, likely a sequencing read error; the sequence shown is translated from the DNA. V gene TRDV2 combines with J gene TRDJ3, with 12 bases aligning to TRDD3. The CDR3 extends over 17 amino acids. Germline V lookup: CDR1 GEAIGNYY, CDR2 EKD. The CDR3 spells CARDKLGDTRDTRQMFF. The CDR3 nucleotides are TGTGCCCGTGACAAACTGGGGGATACCCGGGACACCCGACAGATGTTTTTC.

The chain has TRDV2 and TRDJ3; 11 positions agree with TRDD3. Germline V gene lookup returns CDR1 GEAIGNYY and CDR2 EKD. The CDR3 is 18 residues long. J gave up 5 bases and V 2 bases, and 7 bases lay outside the gene matches. The CDR3 here is CACDILGDTGRDTRQMFF. The CDR3, as DNA: TGTGCCTGTGACATCCTGGGGGATACTGGCCGGGACACCCGACAGATGTTTTTC.

This clone has more than one count but fewer than ten. The protein TCRdb lists belongs to a much larger clone and differs from this DNA's translation at residue 14, which points to a read error; the protein shown is made from the DNA. The chain joins TRDV2 to TRDJ3, with TRDD3 matching 7 bases. The CDR3 loop spans 19 amino acids. Looked up from germline, CDR1 is GEAIGNYY and CDR2 is EKD. For the CDR3, the DNA is TGTGCCTGTGACACCTTGGGGGAAGCGGGCTCCTGGGACGCCCGACAGATGTTTTTC. As protein: CACDTLGEAGSWDARQMFF.

This clone was counted only a few times. A read error likely explains why the TCRdb protein, taken from a much larger clone, differs from this DNA's translation at residue 7; the protein shown is translated from the DNA. The CDR3 bases are TGTGCTCTTGGGGAACTCTCCCCTTTTACTACTTTGACAGCACAACTCTTCTTT. Amino acid sequence: CALGELSPFTTLTAQLFF. The chain recombines TRDV1 with TRDJ2; D gene uncertain. Looked up from germline, CDR1 is TSWWSYY and CDR2 is QGS. This CDR3 has 18 residues. Trimming removed 0 bases at V and 0 bases at J, with 14 bases between.

This clone was seen a handful of times. TCRdb shows a much larger clone's protein in place of this DNA's translation, and the two differ at residue 18, likely through a read error; the protein shown is translated from the DNA. The rearrangement links TRDV1 to TRDJ3; possibly TRDD3 for D (6 bases). There are 22 residues in the CDR3. The germline V gene encodes CDR1 TSWWSYY and CDR2 QGS. The CDR3 loop is CALGELPPQVRSPNWDTQQMFF. In nucleotides, the CDR3 is TGTGCTCTTGGGGAACTTCCGCCCCAGGTGAGATCTCCGAACTGGGACACCCAACAGATGTTTTTC.

Sample share makes this clone medium-sized. This may arise from a read error, as a much more abundant clone is one base away. V usage is TRDV2 and J usage is TRDJ3; D might be TRDD3 (6 bases). V was shortened by 0 bases and J by 0 bases, with 11 bases between the two germline ends. CDR3 length equals 18 residues. Germline V gene data show CDR1 as GEAIGNYY and CDR2 as EKD. The CDR3, as DNA: TGTGCCTGTGACACCCGGGGGACGAGCTCCTGGGACACCCGACAGATGTTTTTC. Translated, it gives CACDTRGTSSWDTRQMFF.

This clone was seen more than once but under ten times. TCRdb assigns this DNA the protein of a much larger clone, which departs from its translation at residue 8; this likely reflects a read error, and the protein shown comes from translating the DNA. The chain has TRDV2 and TRDJ1; unclear D gene. Germline values: CDR1 GEAIGNYY, CDR2 EKD. The CDR3 is made up of 13 amino acids. Trimming pared 5 bases from V and 3 bases from J, leaving 12 bases between. The CDR3 region has the DNA TGTGCCTGTGGAGATTCCCACGCCGATAAACTCATCTTT. Protein sequence: CACGDSHADKLIF.

This clone showed up just a few times. A far larger clone lies a single base away; this is likely a read error. The sample has other DNA sequences that encode this CDR3 too. This chain joins TRAV29/DV5 and TRDJ1, with 12 bases that match TRDD3. The CDR3 contains 15 residues. Looked up from germline, CDR1 is NSMFDY and CDR2 is ISSIKDK. DNA of the CDR3: TGTGCAGCAACCTTTACTGGGGGATACACCGACAAACTCATCTTT. It codes for CAATFTGGYTDKLIF.

Notes on this clone: The protein that TCRdb holds for this DNA derives from a much larger clone and differs from the translated DNA at residue 5, which likely indicates a read error; the protein shown here is translated from the DNA. The rearrangement joins TRDV2 to TRDJ3; 13 bases align to TRDD3. V lost 3 bases to trimming and J lost 0 bases; unmatched junction nucleotides: 4. The CDR3 extends over 19 amino acids. Looked up from germline, CDR1 is GEAIGNYY and CDR2 is EKD. CDR3 residues: CACDVLGDTSSWDTRQMFF. The CDR3 DNA reads TGTGCCTGTGACGTACTGGGGGATACGAGCTCCTGGGACACCCGACAGATGTTTTTC.

This clone has just a few counts. This DNA's translation differs at residue 7 from TCRdb's protein, which comes from a much larger clone; a read error is likely, and the protein shown is translated from the DNA. The chain uses TRDV2 and TRDJ3; tentative D call: TRDD3 (5 bases). CDR1 and CDR2 (germline): GEAIGNYY, EKD. CDR3 size: 18 residues. Trimming left V 1 base short and J 1 base short, with 13 bases between. Here the CDR3 DNA reads TGTGCCTGTGACACTGGGGAATTATTTTCCTGGGACACCCGACAGATGTTTTTC. It is translated as CACDTGELFSWDTRQMFF.

This clone is labeled as large. This specimen includes other DNA sequences encoding the same CDR3. The gene calls are TRAV29/DV5 and TRDJ1; D is possibly TRDD3 (5 bases). The CDR3 extends over 14 amino acids. Looked up from germline, CDR1 is NSMFDY and CDR2 is ISSIKDK. V gave up 0 bases and J gave up 4 bases, with 13 bases separating them. CDR3 in DNA: TGTGCAGCAAGCGCGCGATGGGGCCTCGATAAACTCATCTTT. Residues: CAASARWGLDKLIF. The full variable domain, completed using reference TRAV29/DV5 and TRDJ1, is DQQVKQNSPSLSVQEGRISILNCDYTNSMFDYFLWYKKYPAEGPTFLISISSIKDKNEDGRFTVFLNKSAKHLSLHIVPSQPGDSAVYFCAASARWGLDKLIFGKGTRVTVEP.

This clone has just a few counts. This DNA's translation differs at residue 5 from TCRdb's protein, which comes from a much larger clone; a read error is likely, and the protein shown is translated from the DNA. The rearrangement uses TRDV1 and TRDJ1, with 10 positions matching TRDD3. Germline V lookup: CDR1 TSWWSYY, CDR2 QGS. This CDR3 has 17 amino acids. The V gene end was trimmed by 4 bases and the J gene end by 3 bases; junction bases not matched to a gene: 11. Here the CDR3 reads CALGGSSGTGGSDKLIF. The DNA for the CDR3 is TGTGCTCTTGGGGGAAGTAGCGGGACTGGGGGATCCGATAAACTCATCTTT.

Within the sample, this clone is large. This specimen includes other DNA sequences encoding the same CDR3. The chain recombines TRDV1 with TRDJ1; TRDD3 aligns across 9 bases. After removal of 5 bases from V and 0 bases from J, the junction contained 22 bases not matched to a gene. There are 21 residues in the CDR3. Looked up from germline, CDR1 is TSWWSYY and CDR2 is QGS. The DNA for the CDR3 is TGTGCTCTTGGGCCGAGAGGTCCTAAACAGGGGATACGCCCGGACACCGATAAACTCATCTTT. This encodes CALGPRGPKQGIRPDTDKLIF.

Worth noting for this clone: A read error is the likely source, as a far larger clone sits one nucleotide away. The identical CDR3 is also encoded by other nucleotide sequences in the sample. CDR3 residues: CALGELPAYTDKLIF. CDR3 DNA sequence: TGCGCTCTTGGGGAACTACCGGCGTACACCGATAAACTCATCTTT. J is TRDJ1 and V is TRDV1; tentative D call: TRDD3 (5 bases). CDR3 length: 15 residues. The V gene's germline CDR1 is TSWWSYY and CDR2 QGS.

Only a few counts were recorded for this clone. A far larger clone lies a single base away; this is likely a read error. Other nucleotide sequences in the sample specify the same CDR3. The V and J genes are TRDV1 and TRDJ3; perhaps TRDD2 as D (7 bases). The V end lost 4 bases, the J end lost 1 base, and 29 bases lay between the germline ends. The CDR3 loop spans 23 amino acids. From germline, CDR1 is TSWWSYY and CDR2 QGS. CDR3 in DNA: TGTGCTCTTGGGGGACCCGGTTCCTACCCTTACTGGGATAGGTCCTGGGACACCCGACAGATGTTTTTC. Residues: CALGGPGSYPYWDRSWDTRQMFF.

About this clone itself: This DNA's translation and the protein TCRdb lists, from a much larger clone, do not match at residue 9, likely due to a read error; the protein shown is translated from the DNA. The V and J genes are TRAV29/DV5 and TRDJ1, with TRDD3 matching 7 bases. The CDR3 covers 15 residues. V trimming: 0 bases; J trimming: 1 base; junction bases outside the gene matches: 6. Looked up from germline, CDR1 is NSMFDY and CDR2 is ISSIKDK. The CDR3 loop reads CAASVLGASTDKLIF. In nucleotides, the CDR3 is TGTGCAGCAAGCGTTCTGGGGGCCTCCACCGATAAACTCATCTTT.

In this sample, this clone turned up a few times. TCRdb lists the protein of a much larger clone for this DNA, which differs at residue 4, so this is likely a read error; the protein given here is translated from the DNA itself. The CDR3 sequence is CACGTRPGGLTAQLFF. The CDR3 nucleotides read TGTGCCTGTGGCACTAGGCCTGGGGGCTTGACAGCACAACTCTTCTTT. This sequence joins TRDV2 and TRDJ2, with 7 bases aligning to TRDD3. From germline, CDR1 is GEAIGNYY and CDR2 EKD. The ends lost 5 bases at V and 2 bases at J; junction bases unmatched: 10. The CDR3 has 16 residues.